The clone carrying this TCR beta chain was counted at least ten times. The antigen is undetermined. The read stops 3 residues short of the end of the CDR3; the missing end is completed from the germline J gene. Trimming took off 7 bases at V and 7 bases at J, with 19 bases between the two ends. The CDR3 is 13 amino acids. In germline, CDR1 is SQVTM, CDR2 ANQGSEA. This sample was included in a study of T cell clonality in common variable immunodeficiency. The study, taken as a whole, reports: Fewer deletions and N-nucleotide insertions were reportedly seen in common variable immunodeficiency TCR beta sequences.

Measured with immunoSEQ multiplex PCR; TCRdb has only the in-frame clones, and not every one. The data show approximately 50,000 clones, with none appearing a single time. The TCR sequence derives from a person between 18 and 75 years old in good health. The chain is built from TRBV29-1 and TRBJ2-5, with D possibly being TRBD1 (5 bases). Specimen: peripheral blood mononuclear cells. CDR3 DNA, as far as it was read: TGCAGCGCGACTTACTCGTTCACAGGGACC. Translated: CSATYSFTGT. Given in full, the CDR3 is CSATYSFTGTQYF.